Listed below are T cell receptor beta chains from one sample, sequenced in a study of T cells in Graves' hyperthyroidism and ophthalmopathy. In TCRdb, the multiplex PCR reads were re-called with MiXCR into one record per CDR3 protein. The profile covers roughly 35,000 distinct CDR3 sequences, with around 53% appearing a single time and under 30% taken by the ten largest. Sequencing used blood. The receptors were gathered from a woman aged 40 to 50 with Graves' ophthalmopathy. Both conserved end residues are part of each CDR3. Clone size is given for some rows only: seen once, a few or many times, or a class if the clone is expanded.

v_call	clone_size	j_call	cdr3_aa
TRBV7-2	many	TRBJ1-1	CASSWAGQGTEAFF
TRBV2	-	TRBJ2-5	CASSARLAEETQYF
TRBV20-1	many	TRBJ2-7	CSASPPGASSYEQYF
TRBV20-1	-	TRBJ2-7	CSARKVEFEQYF
TRBV20-1	many	TRBJ1-4	CSASSVQGFEKLFF
TRBV6-2/TRBV6-3	many	TRBJ1-2	CASGYGGANYGYTF
TRBV7-2	-	TRBJ1-1	CASSLAEGPNTEAFF
TRBV24-1	once	TRBJ2-3	CATSGKRTSGSTDTQYF
TRBV25-1	-	TRBJ2-6	CASPTSLAGGPGSGANVLTF
TRBV24-1	medium-sized	TRBJ2-1	CATSGTSDNYNEQFF
TRBV29-1	-	TRBJ2-3	CRASTGLMADTQYF
TRBV5-5	-	TRBJ2-5	CASSGGPLGNTGETQYF
TRBV5-8	many	TRBJ1-2	CASSRTPGTGGGRGYTF
TRBV19	-	TRBJ2-2	CASSIDTGEPLF
TRBV15	medium-sized	TRBJ1-5	CATSTLQGDQPQHF
TRBV20-1	-	TRBJ2-7	CSARGGQGWEQYF
TRBV5-6	-	TRBJ1-2	CASSAMTGGDTF
TRBV29-1	-	TRBJ2-1	CSSSGPKNNEQFF
TRBV7-2	many	TRBJ2-5	CASSSKTSGAHGYF
TRBV5-1	-	TRBJ2-7	CATRVGTASSYEQYF
TRBV19	many	TRBJ1-5	CASSIGDRGPMAQHF
TRBV7-9	many	TRBJ1-4	CASSLVTGGDEKLFF
TRBV7-9	-	TRBJ1-6	CASSMTGTGGVRLHF
TRBV3-1	many	TRBJ1-1	CASSQISGATEAFF
TRBV11-3	many	TRBJ1-1	CASSLPGRAPSEAFF
TRBV11-1	-	TRBJ2-5	CASSFYICSARRGLSRETQYF
TRBV12-3/TRBV12-4	many	TRBJ2-5	CASRTQGKQETQYF
TRBV4-2	once	TRBJ1-6	CSSGDRNPPLHF
TRBV2	-	TRBJ2-2	CAWSDLGARTGELFF
TRBV25-1	many	TRBJ1-4	CASSNTGGYGEKLFF
TRBV12-3/TRBV12-4	many	TRBJ2-3	CASSLGPTDTQYF
TRBV7-9	many	TRBJ1-4	CASSLAASEKLFF
TRBV20-1	-	TRBJ2-7	CSARGPQEEGLTVGEQYF
TRBV7-9	many	TRBJ1-1	CASSSRGSPYTEAFF
TRBV6-5	-	TRBJ2-7	CASSYWRVAGVSYEQYF
TRBV5-1	many	TRBJ2-3	CASSSEGGDTQYF
TRBV20-1	-	TRBJ2-5	CSARVSNQPQYF
TRBV9	-	TRBJ2-1	CASSSSPTSGSWRSYNEQFF
TRBV19	-	TRBJ2-7	CASRGQGYTGEQYF
TRBV10-3	-	TRBJ1-2	CAISERKGSGYTF
TRBV9	-	TRBJ2-2	CASSAGQTGELFF
TRBV9	many	TRBJ2-7	CASSIDSATYEQYF
TRBV12-3/TRBV12-4	many	TRBJ1-6	CASSSYNSPLHF
TRBV6-6	many	TRBJ2-2	CASSDPPSNTGELFF
TRBV5-4	many	TRBJ1-1	CASSSGSNRGGGTEAFF
TRBV4-3	many	TRBJ2-3	CASSPGGERDTQYF
TRBV5-1	many	TRBJ1-1	CASSWGDTLNTEAFF
TRBV4-2	many	TRBJ2-5	CASSQPDIGGGRETQYF
TRBV5-1	-	TRBJ2-5	CASSLGRGQETQYF
TRBV11-3	-	TRBJ2-1	CASSLAGQDNEQFF
TRBV15	many	TRBJ2-5	CATSRNRGGETQYF
TRBV4-1	-	TRBJ2-1	CASSQALSGGNEQFF
TRBV12-3/TRBV12-4	few	TRBJ1-5	CASSTGQGGETQHF
TRBV20-1	-	TRBJ1-1	CSARDGLGRTTEAFF